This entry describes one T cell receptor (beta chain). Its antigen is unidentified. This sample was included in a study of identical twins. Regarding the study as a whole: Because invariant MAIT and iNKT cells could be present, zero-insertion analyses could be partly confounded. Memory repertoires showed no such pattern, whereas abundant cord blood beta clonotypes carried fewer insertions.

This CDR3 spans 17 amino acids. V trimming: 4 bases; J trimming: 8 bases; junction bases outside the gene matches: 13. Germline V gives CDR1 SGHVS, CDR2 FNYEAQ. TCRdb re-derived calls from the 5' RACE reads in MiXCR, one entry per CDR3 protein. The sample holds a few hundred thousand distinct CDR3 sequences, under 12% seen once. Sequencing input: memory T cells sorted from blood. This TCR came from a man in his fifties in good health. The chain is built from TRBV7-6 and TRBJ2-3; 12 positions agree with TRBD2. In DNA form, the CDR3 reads TGTGCCAGCAGCTCTTGGACTAGCGGGAACCAGGGGGTTACGCAGTATTTT. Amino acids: CASSSWTSGNQGVTQYF.